This T cell receptor (beta chain) is drawn from a study of blood T cell repertoires in COVID-19. Study at large: The United States, Italy and Spain provided the acute and convalescent COVID-19 samples. The cDNA or gDNA used as material had been derived from T cells, B-cell-depleted T cells, or PBMCs.

Original handling: Reference gene primer amplification yielded estimated nucleated cell counts. TCRdb keeps only in-frame clones here, not all; method: immunoSEQ multiplex PCR. The V and J calls and the clone size are those of that table, but D and trimming were determined from the DNA. Here the sample spans more than 95,000 clones, just over 90% being singletons. There are 15 residues in the CDR3. V lost 6 bases, J lost 0 bases, and 11 bases lay in between. In germline, CDR1 is MNHNY, CDR2 SVGAGI (reference sequence). The sequencing input was peripheral blood. The sequence was obtained from a man aged 60 to 75 with acute or convalescent COVID-19. V is TRBV6-6 and J is TRBJ2-2; D may be TRBD2 (5 bases). The CDR3 nucleotides read TGTGCCAGCAGGGAGGACGGGTCGAACACCGGGGAGCTGTTTTTT. This translates into CASREDGSNTGELFF.